This T cell receptor beta chain was retrieved from a study of blood T cell repertoires in COVID-19. Study overall: Collection of acute and convalescent COVID-19 samples took place in the United States, Italy and Spain.

Original processing methods: Using reference gene primer amplification, nucleated cell counts were estimated. Some clones are missing from TCRdb's copy, which holds only in-frame ones; the method was immunoSEQ multiplex PCR. V and J calls plus clone size are reproduced from that table; the DNA served to infer D and trimming. The table has 350,000 to 400,000 clones, about 90% seen once. In its sample, this clone was seen a few times. Seattle participants joined during active infection and were tracked over time. Trimming pared 1 base from V and 3 bases from J, leaving 13 bases between. This CDR3 is built from 15 residues. Germline V lookup: CDR1 SGHDT, CDR2 YYEEEE.

Sequencing was done on a sample of peripheral blood. This sequence was found in a woman in her 30s with COVID-19, enrolled during active disease. The gene calls are TRBV5-6 and TRBJ1-1, with D perhaps matching TRBD1 (5 bases). CDR3 loop: CASSLKGLGDTEAFF. CDR3 DNA sequence: TGTGCCAGCAGCTTGAAGGGGCTTGGGGACACTGAAGCTTTCTTT.